These 27 T cell receptor beta chains were all obtained from the same sample, sequenced in a study of metastatic and nonmetastatic thyroid tumors. Treatment of any kind had been given to no patient before thyroid surgery. TCRdb called clones again from the PCR reads with MiXCR. Among approximately 14,000 clones, less than 4.5% were seen once, and the ten largest hold roughly 26%. Sequences were obtained from tumor tissue. All receptors derive from a female donor with papillary thyroid cancer or a benign thyroid nodule (not recorded which). Some clones in this sample may be carry-over from other donors' samples.

The CDR3: CASSEQGWSNEQFF. CDR3 bases: TGTGCCAGCAGTGAACAGGGTTGGAGCAATGAGCAGTTCTTC. The chain is built from TRBV6-1 and TRBJ2-1, with TRBD1 as a possible D gene (5 bases). Trimming cost V 2 bases and J 6 bases, with 11 bases left between them. Germline loops: CDR1 MNHNS, CDR2 SASEGT. The CDR3 runs 14 residues.

J is TRBJ2-2 and V is TRBV6-1; possibly TRBD2 for D (7 bases). The CDR3 is 14 residues long. In germline, CDR1 is MNHNS, CDR2 SASEGT. Trimming removed 10 bases from V and 5 bases from J, with 17 bases in between. The CDR3 protein is CATCNREGTGELFF. The CDR3 DNA follows: TGTGCCACCTGTAACAGGGAGGGGACCGGGGAGCTGTTTTTT.

This clone showed up just a few times. The chain has TRBV6-1 and TRBJ2-7, with D perhaps TRBD1 (7 bases). From germline, CDR1 is MNHNS and CDR2 SASEGT. Trimming pared 4 bases from V and 4 bases from J, leaving 14 bases between. CDR3 size: 14 residues. In DNA, the CDR3 is TGTGCCAGCAGTGTGGAGCAGGGGGGATACGAGCAGTACTTC. Translated, it gives CASSVEQGGYEQYF.

V usage is TRBV12-3 or TRBV12-4 and J usage is TRBJ2-2; a possible D gene is TRBD2 (5 bases). The CDR3 spans 16 residues. Trimming left V 6 bases short and J 0 bases short, with 14 bases between. The CDR3 DNA sequence: TGTGCCAGCAGCCTTAGGCCGGGATCGAACACCGGGGAGCTGTTTTTT. The encoded protein is CASSLRPGSNTGELFF.

The V and J genes are TRBV20-1 and TRBJ1-1; possible D gene TRBD1, 6 bases. V was pared by 2 bases and J by 5 bases, with 15 bases between. Germline V gene lookup returns CDR1 DFQATT and CDR2 SNEGSKA (reference sequence). The CDR3 extends over 14 amino acids. In DNA form, the CDR3 reads TGCAGTGCTAGAAATTCAGGGGTTTGTACTGAAGCTTTCTTT. It codes for CSARNSGVCTEAFF.

This clone showed up just a few times. The V call is TRBV27, the J call TRBJ2-5, with a weak D call TRBD1 (5 bases). CDR3 size: 13 residues. V was shortened by 6 bases and J by 0 bases, with 8 bases between the two germline ends. Germline CDR1 is MNHEY and CDR2 is SMNVEV (reference sequence). CDR3 loop: CASSRVDQETQYF. The CDR3 DNA sequence: TGTGCCAGCAGCAGGGTAGACCAAGAGACCCAGTACTTC.

This clone occurred a few times. The chain uses TRBV7-2 and TRBJ1-2, with 9 nucleotides matching TRBD1. Germline loops: CDR1 SGHTA, CDR2 FQGNSA. CDR3 length: 15 amino acids. V was clipped by 1 base and J by 6 bases; unmatched bases: 6. The CDR3 DNA reads TGTGCCAGCAGCTTAGGGGGACAGGGAAAGGATGGCTACACCTTC. It specifies CASSLGGQGKDGYTF.

Only a few counts were recorded for this clone. V gene TRBV25-1 combines with J gene TRBJ2-2, with D maybe TRBD1 (5 bases). V lost 3 bases and J lost 3, with 8 bases in between. This CDR3 has 14 amino acids. CDR1 is MGHDK and CDR2 is SYGVNS in the germline V gene. DNA for the CDR3: TGTGCCAGCAGTGACGGCAGGGACACCGGGGAGCTGTTTTTT. This sequence encodes CASSDGRDTGELFF.

The table lists this clone with a few counts. V and J are TRBV20-1 and TRBJ2-1; a possible D gene is TRBD1 (6 bases). This CDR3 comprises 15 residues. Trimming cost V 2 bases and J 4 bases, with 15 bases left between them. Germline V gene lookup returns CDR1 DFQATT and CDR2 SNEGSKA (reference sequence). CDR3 DNA sequence: TGCAGTGCTAGACGACCCGGGACAAATTACAATGAGCAGTTCTTC. Protein: CSARRPGTNYNEQFF.

This clone was observed a handful of times. The chain combines TRBV24-1 with TRBJ2-2; D remains unclear. Germline loops: CDR1 KGHDR, CDR2 SFDVKD. The CDR3 totals 15 residues. V was clipped by 2 bases and J by 1 base, with 7 bases between them. CDR3 sequence (DNA): TGTGCCACCAGTGATTATTACCAGAACACCGGGGAGCTGTTTTTT. It translates to CATSDYYQNTGELFF.

This clone was counted only a few times. The chain is built from TRBV11-3 and TRBJ2-5; TRBD2 agrees at 10 bases. From germline, CDR1 is SGHNT and CDR2 YENEEA. CDR3 size: 16 residues. Unmatched junction bases numbered 8, after V lost 2 bases and J lost 5 bases. The CDR3 nucleotides read TGTGCCAGCAGCTTACGGGCTAGCGGGAGTGTGGAGACCCAGTACTTC. Its protein is CASSLRASGSVETQYF.

The chain links TRBV28 to TRBJ1-1, with unresolved D. Looked up from germline, CDR1 is MDHEN and CDR2 is SYDVKM. The CDR3 has 12 amino acids. V was clipped by 2 bases and J by 3 bases, with 4 bases between them. The CDR3 nucleotides are TGTGCCAGCAGTTTAGGGGACACTGAAGCTTTCTTT. Protein: CASSLGDTEAFF.

This clone was picked up a small number of times. An end of the junction does not agree with germline; a read error may underlie this. The chain joins TRBV28 to TRBJ2-1; TRBD2 matches at 12 bases. Germline CDR1 and CDR2: MDHEN and SYDVKM. The CDR3 consists of 16 residues. In DNA form, the CDR3 reads TGTGCCAGCGGTTTGCCTAGCGGGAGGGCCATCTATGAGCAGTTCTTC. Translated: CASGLPSGRAIYEQFF.

V is TRBV2 and J is TRBJ1-5; maybe TRBD1 (5 bases). This CDR3 is 15 amino acids long. V lost 6 bases, J lost 5 bases, and 17 bases lay in between. Germline V gives CDR1 SNHLY, CDR2 FYNNEI. The CDR3 loop reads CASRLSSGSDQPQHF. CDR3 in DNA: TGTGCCAGCAGACTTTCGTCAGGGAGTGATCAGCCCCAGCATTTT.

Only a few counts were recorded for this clone. This chain links TRBV19 with TRBJ1-5; no clear D gene. The CDR3 covers 13 residues. Germline loops: CDR1 LNHDA, CDR2 SQIVND (reference sequence). Trimming pared 5 bases from V and 7 bases from J, leaving 12 bases between. DNA for the CDR3: TGTGCCAGTAGTCTCGTCGGCGGCCAGCCCCAGCATTTT. Residues: CASSLVGGQPQHF.

This sequence joins TRBV27 and TRBJ1-6; the D gene is possibly TRBD1 (6 bases). Germline assignment: CDR1 MNHEY and CDR2 SMNVEV (reference sequence). The CDR3 runs 14 residues. V lost 8 bases, J lost 5 bases, and 13 bases lay in between. CDR3 nucleotide sequence: TGTGCCAGCCGATCAGGGGAGCATAATTCACCCCTCCACTTT. It yields the protein CASRSGEHNSPLHF.

This chain connects TRBV14 to TRBJ2-5, with TRBD1 as a possible D gene (6 bases). This CDR3 has 13 residues. Germline CDR1 and CDR2: SGHDN and FVKESK. The V gene lost 4 bases and the J gene lost 3 bases, with 9 bases spanning the gap. CDR3: CASSPWDKETQYF. CDR3 DNA: TGTGCCAGCAGCCCCTGGGACAAAGAGACCCAGTACTTC.

This chain links TRBV12-3 or TRBV12-4 with TRBJ2-3, with D possibly matching TRBD1 (6 bases). The CDR3 totals 15 residues. V lost 5 bases to trimming and J lost 0 bases, with 12 bases between them. The CDR3 loop reads CASSRGQSSTDTQYF. The CDR3 DNA reads TGTGCCAGCAGTCGAGGACAGTCTAGCACAGATACGCAGTATTTT.

The gene calls are TRBV20-1 and TRBJ1-1, with D perhaps TRBD1 (5 bases). CDR3 length: 14 amino acids. Looked up from germline, CDR1 is DFQATT and CDR2 is SNEGSKA (reference sequence). V was trimmed by 6 bases and J by 4 bases, leaving 18 bases between them. The DNA of the CDR3 is TGCAGTGCGACGCCCAGGGTGCGTGGCACTGAAGCTTTCTTT. Protein: CSATPRVRGTEAFF.

The J gene is TRBJ2-5, the V gene TRBV7-2, with 8 bases lining up with TRBD1. V lost 3 bases to trimming and J lost 5 bases; unmatched junction nucleotides: 8. The CDR3 has 15 residues. Germline V gene sequence: CDR1 SGHTA, CDR2 FQGNSA. CDR3 sequence reads: CASSFASYRGETQYF. The CDR3 DNA is TGTGCCAGCAGCTTTGCGAGCTACAGGGGGGAGACCCAGTACTTC.

This clone was seen a few times. The chain joins TRBV28 to TRBJ1-2; D unclear. CDR1 and CDR2 from the germline V gene are MDHEN and SYDVKM. V was trimmed by 3 bases and J by 4 bases, leaving 12 bases between them. The length of the CDR3 is 14 residues. The CDR3 nucleotides read TGTGCCAGCAGTTTCGGGAGGAGGAGCTATGGCTACACCTTC. This gives the protein CASSFGRRSYGYTF.

This clone showed up just a few times. The germline gene is not matched at one end of the junction; a read error may be the cause. The genes are TRBV27 and TRBJ1-2; 7 positions match TRBD1. CDR1 and CDR2 (germline): MNHEY, SMNVEV (reference sequence). CDR3 length: 15 residues. The DNA of the CDR3 is TGTGCCAGCAGTCCCAAACAGGGGACTAACTATTGCTACACCTTC. It encodes CASSPKQGTNYCYTF.

This clone was detected a few times. V and J are TRBV20-1 and TRBJ2-1; 11 bases fit TRBD2. Germline CDR1 DFQATT, CDR2 SNEGSKA (reference sequence). Losses at the gene ends were 2 bases for V and 4 bases for J; bases not matched to a gene: 7. CDR3 size: 16 residues. The CDR3 sequence is CSARSLTSGSYNEQFF. The CDR3 coding sequence is TGCAGTGCTAGATCTTTAACTAGCGGGAGTTACAATGAGCAGTTCTTC.

By its share, this clone is medium-sized. The gene calls are TRBV19 and TRBJ2-7; 13 positions agree with TRBD2. The germline CDR1 and CDR2 sequences are LNHDA and SQIVND (reference sequence). This CDR3 is built from 16 residues. V lost 5 bases to trimming and J lost 6 bases; unmatched junction nucleotides: 10. The CDR3 spells CASSSPGLAGIVEQYF. In DNA form, the CDR3 reads TGTGCCAGTAGTTCGCCGGGACTAGCGGGGATTGTCGAGCAGTACTTC. The whole variable domain, remainder taken from reference TRBV19 and TRBJ2-7, is DGGITQSPKYLFRKEGQNVTLSCEQNLNHDAMYWYRQDPGQGLRLIYYSQIVNDFQKGDIAEGYSVSREKKESFPLTVTSAQKNPTAFYLCASSSPGLAGIVEQYFGPGTRLTVT.

In its sample, this clone was seen a few times. The rearrangement uses TRBV7-9 and TRBJ2-7; D might be TRBD2 (5 bases). Trimming stripped 5 bases from V and 3 bases from J, with 11 bases between. The CDR3 covers 13 residues. Germline lookup yields CDR1 SEHNR and CDR2 FQNEAQ (reference sequence). CDR3 sequence (DNA): TGTGCCAGCAGCGCCGGACTCCGCTACGAGCAGTACTTC. Amino acid sequence: CASSAGLRYEQYF.

The chain is built from TRBV28 and TRBJ2-7; 10 nucleotides align to TRBD2. V lost 5 bases and J lost 4; bases outside the gene matches: 5. CDR1 MDHEN and CDR2 SYDVKM come from the germline V gene. The CDR3 is 14 amino acids. In nucleotides, the CDR3 is TGTGCCAGCAGTAGACTAGCGGGTGGGTACGAGCAGTACTTC. It codes for CASSRLAGGYEQYF. The full variable domain, with the rest looked up from reference TRBV28 and TRBJ2-7, is DVKVTQSSRYLVKRTGEKVFLECVQDMDHENMFWYRQDPGLGLRLIYFSYDVKMKEKGDIPEGYSVSREKKERFSLILESASTNQTSMYLCASSRLAGGYEQYFGPGTRLTVT.

The chain recombines TRBV28 with TRBJ1-6, with a tentative D call TRBD1 (5 bases). The CDR3 runs 15 residues. The germline CDR1 and CDR2 sequences are MDHEN and SYDVKM. The V gene lost 1 base and the J gene lost 10 bases, with 14 bases spanning the gap. CDR3 nucleotide sequence: TGTGCCAGCAGTTTATCGGCCGGGACGGGATCACCCCTCCACTTT. Translating it yields CASSLSAGTGSPLHF.